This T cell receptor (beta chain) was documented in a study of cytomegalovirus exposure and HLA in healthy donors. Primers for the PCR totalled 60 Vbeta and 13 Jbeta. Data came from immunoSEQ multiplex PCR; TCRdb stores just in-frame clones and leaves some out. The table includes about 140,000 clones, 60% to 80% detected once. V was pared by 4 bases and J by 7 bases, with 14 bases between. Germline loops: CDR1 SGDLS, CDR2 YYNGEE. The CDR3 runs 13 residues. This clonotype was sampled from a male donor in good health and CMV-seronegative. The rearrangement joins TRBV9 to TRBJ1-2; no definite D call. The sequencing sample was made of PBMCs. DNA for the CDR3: TGTGCCAGCAGCCCTCGGGTGGTAGGTGGCTACACCTTC. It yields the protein CASSPRVVGGYTF.